This TCR beta chain was sequenced in a study of blood T cell repertoires in COVID-19. Generated by immunoSEQ multiplex PCR, the TCRdb table keeps only in-frame clones and is missing some. In the table there are under 110,000 clones, 71% of which are singletons. This CDR3 has 13 residues. The germline CDR1 and CDR2 sequences are MNHEY and SVGAGI. The V gene lost 5 bases and the J gene lost 8 bases, with 10 bases spanning the gap. There are a few counts of this clone. The clonotype was recovered from a human donor with acute or convalescent COVID-19. The donor label of this sample is uncertain. The sequencing input was peripheral blood. The rearrangement joins TRBV6-5 to TRBJ1-6; the D is unclear. The CDR3, as DNA: TGTGCCAGCAGTCACCGGGAGGATTCACCCCTCCACTTT. Translating gives CASSHREDSPLHF.